The TCR beta chain described here comes from a study of T cell responses to AZD1222 COVID-19 vaccine. General observations from the study: Regions 160-218 and 743-854 held dominance among vaccine-associated CD4 TCRs, which spanned spike.

The CDR3 runs to 13 residues. With V trimmed by 7 bases and J by 7 bases, 7 bases remained unmatched. Per germline, CDR1 MRHNA and CDR2 SNTAGT. Repertoires were generated with immunoSEQ multiplex PCR, while TCRdb's copy carries only in-frame clones and drops some. Among approximately 130,000 clones listed, roughly 86% were seen once. A remark on this clone: Its antigen remains unidentified.

The sequence was obtained from an adult who received the AZD1222 COVID-19 vaccine. The V call is TRBV6-4, the J call TRBJ1-5; 7 bases agree with TRBD1. The sequencing used peripheral blood, collected 28 days after the second AZD1222 dose. CDR3 nucleotide sequence: TGTGCCAGCATGACAGGGTTAAGACAGCCCCAGCATTTT. This translates into CASMTGLRQPQHF.